Below, 19 T cell receptor beta chains from the same sample are listed, as sequenced in a study of T cells after yellow fever vaccination. TCRdb fed the 5' RACE reads into MiXCR, producing one record per CDR3 protein. The profile shows over 8,000 distinct CDR3 sequences, 4% to 5.5% of them singletons. The material was PBMCs, either bulk or a sorted T-cell subset (CD4+, CD8+, memory, or dextramer-sorted; not recorded which), obtained less than 16 days after the first yellow fever vaccination. These receptors all come from a man aged 18-30 years who received the YFV17D yellow fever vaccine.

This clonotype appeared many times. The chain carries TRBV4-3 and TRBJ2-2; 8 positions match TRBD2. V was pared by 1 base and J by 0 bases, with 4 bases of the junction left unmatched. CDR1 and CDR2 (germline): LGHNA, YSLEER. The CDR3 consists of 17 residues. The CDR3 nucleotides read TGCGCCAGCAGCCAAGGCCTGCGGGGGGCGAACACCGGGGAGCTGTTTTTT. It yields the protein CASSQGLRGANTGELFF.

By share, this clonotype ranks as medium-sized. V usage is TRBV5-1 and J usage is TRBJ2-1, with 8 bases identical to TRBD2. This CDR3 has 13 residues. Germline CDR1 is SGHRS and CDR2 is YFSETQ. The CDR3 DNA follows: TGCGCAGGCAGCGTGACTAGCGTCCGTGAGCAGTTCTTC. As protein: CAGSVTSVREQFF.

In this sample, this clonotype turned up many times. The chain recombines TRBV5-5 with TRBJ1-6; no clear D. This CDR3 is 13 amino acids long. Deletions cut 4 bases from V and 6 bases from J, with 8 bases between. The germline V gene has CDR1 SGHKS and CDR2 YYEKEE (reference sequence). This CDR3 is CASSRGGNSPLHF. The CDR3 nucleotides are TGTGCCAGCAGCCGGGGAGGTAATTCACCCCTCCACTTT.

This clonotype counts as medium-sized. The genes are TRBV5-1 and TRBJ2-1, with TRBD1 matching over 11 bases. The ends lost 0 bases at V and 6 bases at J; junction bases unmatched: 2. Germline lookup yields CDR1 SGHRS and CDR2 YFSETQ. This CDR3 is built from 15 residues. The chain's CDR3 is CASSLAGQGANEQFF. The DNA of the CDR3 is TGCGCCAGCAGCTTGGCCGGACAGGGGGCCAATGAGCAGTTCTTC. The full variable domain, completed using reference TRBV5-1 and TRBJ2-1, is KAGVTQTPRYLIKTRGQQVTLSCSPISGHRSVSWYQQTPGQGLQFLFEYFSETQRNKGNFPGRFSGRQFSNSRSEMNVSTLELGDSALYLCASSLAGQGANEQFFGPGTRLTVL.

By sample share, this clonotype is medium-sized. The CDR3 nucleotides are TGTGCCAGCAGCTTAGGACAGAACAATGAGCAGTTCTTC. Its protein product is CASSLGQNNEQFF. The V call is TRBV7-6, the J call TRBJ2-1, with D perhaps matching TRBD1 (5 bases). Trimming left V 1 base short and J 5 bases short, with 6 bases between. Germline V CDR1 and CDR2: SGHVS, FNYEAQ. The CDR3 consists of 13 residues.

This clonotype rates as medium-sized. This chain links TRBV6-5 with TRBJ2-3; D is unresolved. The germline CDR1 and CDR2 sequences are MNHEY and SVGAGI. The germline V and J ends were trimmed by 7 bases and 1 base, with 12 bases remaining between them. The CDR3 is 14 residues long. CDR3 DNA: TGTGCCAGCACCTCTGGCCCGGGCACAGATACGCAGTATTTT. This codes for CASTSGPGTDTQYF.

This clonotype was recorded many times. V is TRBV30 and J is TRBJ2-2; 7 positions agree with TRBD2. Germline CDR1 GTSNPN, CDR2 SVGIG (reference sequence). There are 17 residues in the CDR3. The V gene end was trimmed by 3 bases and the J gene end by 7 bases; junction bases not matched to a gene: 17. For the CDR3, the DNA is TGTGCCTGGAGCGGGAAAGCGGGGAGGAGAAGTGGCGGGGAGCTGTTTTTT. This codes for CAWSGKAGRRSGGELFF. The full variable domain, in which reference TRBV30 and TRBJ2-2 provide the parts outside the CDR3, is SQTIHQWPATLVQPVGSPLSLECTVEGTSNPNLYWYRQAAGRGLQLLFYSVGIGQISSEVPQNLSASRPQDRQFILSSKKLLLSDSGFYLCAWSGKAGRRSGGELFFGEGSRLTVL.

This clonotype was detected ten times or more. The chain employs TRBV5-4 and TRBJ2-5; 7 bases map to TRBD1. Unmatched junction bases numbered 7, after V lost 4 bases and J lost 1 base. The germline V gene has CDR1 SGHNT and CDR2 YYREEE (reference sequence). CDR3 length equals 15 residues. CDR3 amino acids: CASSEKSGGQETQYF. As DNA, the CDR3 is TGTGCCAGCAGCGAGAAATCAGGGGGCCAAGAGACCCAGTACTTC.

This clonotype has ten or more counts. This chain uses TRBV19 with TRBJ2-1, with TRBD2 matching over 7 bases. CDR3 length: 13 amino acids. V lost 6 bases to trimming and J lost 9 bases; unmatched junction nucleotides: 8. Germline V gene lookup returns CDR1 LNHDA and CDR2 SQIVND (reference sequence). The CDR3 protein is CASRWRSGGEQFF. The CDR3 nucleotides are TGTGCCAGTAGGTGGAGATCGGGGGGTGAGCAGTTCTTC.

This clonotype was found many times. The rearrangement joins TRBV7-9 to TRBJ1-5; D gene ambiguous. This CDR3 contains 12 residues. The germline V gene encodes CDR1 SEHNR and CDR2 FQNEAQ (reference sequence). V was pared by 1 base and J by 7 bases, with 5 bases between. The CDR3 DNA sequence: TGTGCCAGCAGCTTAGAACACCAGCCCCAGCATTTT. This gives the protein CASSLEHQPQHF.

This clonotype was recorded at least ten times. The chain employs TRBV7-2 and TRBJ1-1; weak D call: TRBD1 (5 bases). Germline V CDR1 and CDR2: SGHTA, FQGNSA. V was clipped by 5 bases and J by 1 base, with 14 bases between them. The CDR3 totals 15 residues. The CDR3 DNA is TGTGCCAGCAGCCTTACCGGGACTGCGAACACTGAAGCTTTCTTT. This encodes CASSLTGTANTEAFF.

This clonotype was counted at least ten times. CDR3 bases: TGTGCCAGCTCACAGGGTCGGGACACTGAAGCTTTCTTT. Translated, it gives CASSQGRDTEAFF. This chain joins TRBV18 and TRBJ1-1, with D uncertain. V shed 4 bases and J shed 3 bases, with 9 bases lying between them. This CDR3 is built from 13 residues. Germline V gives CDR1 KGHSH, CDR2 LQKENI.

This clonotype came up many times. The chain joins TRBV12-3 or TRBV12-4 to TRBJ1-5; D gene unclear. The CDR3 contains 11 residues. The germline V and J ends were trimmed by 8 bases and 7 bases, with 9 bases remaining between them. This CDR3 reads CASGSGQPQHF. In DNA form, the CDR3 reads TGTGCCAGCGGGAGCGGGCAGCCCCAGCATTTT.

The chain uses TRBV28 and TRBJ2-7, with 9 nucleotides matching TRBD1. This CDR3 has 12 amino acids. Germline CDR1 is MDHEN and CDR2 is SYDVKM. With V trimmed by 8 bases and J by 3 bases, 2 bases remained unmatched. The CDR3 protein is CASGTGHYEQYV. CDR3 in DNA: TGTGCCAGCGGGACAGGGCACTACGAGCAGTACGTC.

By frequency in the sample, this clonotype is medium-sized. The chain couples TRBV11-2 to TRBJ2-3; D may be TRBD2 (7 bases). The CDR3 totals 15 residues. With 1 base removed from V and 2 bases from J, the gap between germline ends came to 10 bases. The germline gives CDR1 SGHAT, CDR2 FQNNGV. The CDR3 nucleotides are TGTGCCAGCAGCTTAGCGCGGGGGCACACAGATACGCAGTATTTT. The encoded protein is CASSLARGHTDTQYF.

This clonotype was counted many times. V is TRBV18 and J is TRBJ2-1, with 11 bases that match TRBD2. CDR1 and CDR2 from the germline V gene are KGHSH and LQKENI. V trimming: 0 bases; J trimming: 5 bases; junction bases outside the gene matches: 3. This CDR3 has 16 amino acids. The CDR3 nucleotides read TGTGCCAGCTCACCACCTCTAGCGGGGGGTAACAATGAGCAGTTCTTC. Its protein is CASSPPLAGGNNEQFF.

This clonotype was found many times. J is TRBJ2-2 and V is TRBV5-1; D uncertain. The V and J ends lost 4 bases and 4 bases respectively, with 17 bases between them. Germline CDR1 SGHRS, CDR2 YFSETQ. This CDR3 is 16 amino acids long. CDR3 coding DNA: TGCGCCAGCAGCCTGACCGCTCGACGGGCCACCGGGGAGCTGTTTTTT. Its protein product is CASSLTARRATGELFF.

This clonotype appeared many times. This chain connects TRBV5-1 to TRBJ1-4; 9 positions match TRBD1. The CDR3 is 14 residues long. Germline CDR1 is SGHRS and CDR2 is YFSETQ. The trim removed 4 bases at V and 8 bases at J, leaving 6 bases unmatched. The CDR3 coding sequence is TGCGCCAGCAGCCAGGACAGGGGAAAGGAAAAACTGTTTTTT. It specifies CASSQDRGKEKLFF.

At least ten counts were recorded for this clonotype. The chain links TRBV7-2 to TRBJ2-5, with TRBD2 matching 8 bases. The ends lost 5 bases at V and 4 bases at J; junction bases unmatched: 6. Germline assignment: CDR1 SGHTA and CDR2 FQGNSA. CDR3 length: 14 residues. CDR3 coding DNA: TGTGCCAGCAGCGAGACTAGCGTTCCAGAGACCCAGTACTTC. Translation: CASSETSVPETQYF.